Listed below are T cell receptor beta chains from one sample, sequenced in a study of blood T cell repertoires in COVID-19. Sequencing was performed with immunoSEQ multiplex PCR; in TCRdb, only in-frame clones are kept and a portion is missing. The top ten hold 0.75% to 0.9% of the sample, which has roughly 500,000 clones, 75% to 90% seen once. Sequencing was performed on peripheral blood. The receptors were sampled from a man between 18 and 35 years old with COVID-19, enrolled during active disease. CDR3s include the opening cysteine and the closing phenylalanine or tryptophan. The order of the fields is clone size, V gene, D gene, J gene, CDR3 protein, CDR3 DNA. The D gene is left open where the match is weak. A clone size is listed for some rows: how often the clone was seen (once, few, many), or a class if it is expanded.

.	TRBV19	TRBD2	TRBJ2-3	CASTQHSGTITDTQYF	TGTGCCAGTACCCAACACTCGGGGACTATCACAGATACGCAGTATTTT
.	TRBV19	TRBD2	TRBJ2-3	CASSIIAGEFTDTQYF	TGTGCCAGTAGTATTATAGCGGGAGAATTCACAGATACGCAGTATTTT
.	TRBV9	TRBD2	TRBJ2-1	CASSPRGGRSYNEQFF	TGTGCCAGCAGCCCGAGGGGCGGGAGATCCTACAATGAGCAGTTCTTC
once	TRBV2	TRBD1	TRBJ2-1	CASSSPRTGGFYNEQFF	TGTGCCAGCAGTTCACCCCGGACAGGGGGCTTCTACAATGAGCAGTTCTTC
few	TRBV6-2/TRBV6-3	TRBD1	TRBJ1-2	CASSRQGLGGYTF	TGTGCCAGCAGTCGACAGGGTTTAGGAGGCTACACCTTC
.	TRBV5-8	TRBD1	TRBJ1-2	CASTWDRDYGYTF	TGTGCCAGCACTTGGGACAGGGACTATGGCTACACCTTC
.	TRBV19	.	TRBJ1-2	CASSGISYTF	TGTGCCAGTAGCGGGATTAGCTACACCTTC
.	TRBV5-1	TRBD1	TRBJ1-2	CASSLGQGGGGYTF	TGCGCCAGCAGCTTAGGCCAGGGGGGAGGTGGCTACACCTTC
.	TRBV6-5	.	TRBJ2-1	CASSYSMRVGNEQFF	TGTGCCAGCAGTTACTCGATGCGGGTGGGCAATGAGCAGTTCTTC
few	TRBV5-1	TRBD1	TRBJ1-1	CASSGRTGNTEAFF	TGCGCCAGCAGCGGGAGGACAGGGAACACTGAAGCTTTCTTT
.	TRBV3-1/TRBV3-2	.	TRBJ2-5	CASSPLGLSPRETQYF	TGTGCCAGCAGCCCCCTTGGCCTGTCCCCCCGTGAGACCCAGTACTTC
.	TRBV18	.	TRBJ2-7	CASSPGAGSYEQYF	TGTGCCAGCTCACCAGGGGCCGGCTCCTACGAGCAGTACTTC
.	TRBV2	.	TRBJ2-2	CASILGGANTGELFF	TGTGCCAGCATCTTGGGAGGAGCGAACACCGGGGAGCTGTTTTTT
.	TRBV7-6	TRBD1	TRBJ2-7	CASSLTEGASYEQYF	TGTGCCAGCAGCTTAACCGAGGGGGCCTCCTACGAGCAGTACTTC